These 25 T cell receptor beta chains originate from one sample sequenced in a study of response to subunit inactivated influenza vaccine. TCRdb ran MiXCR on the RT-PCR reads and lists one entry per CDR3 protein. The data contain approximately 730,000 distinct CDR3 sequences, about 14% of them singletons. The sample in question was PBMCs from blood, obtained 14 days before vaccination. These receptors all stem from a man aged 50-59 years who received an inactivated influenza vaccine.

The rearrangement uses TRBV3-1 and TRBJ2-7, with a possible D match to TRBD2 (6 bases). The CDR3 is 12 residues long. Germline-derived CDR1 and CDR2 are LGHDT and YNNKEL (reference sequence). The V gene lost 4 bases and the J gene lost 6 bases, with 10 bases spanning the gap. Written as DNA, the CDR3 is TGTGCCAGCAGCCCTTCGGGGGTCGAGCAGTACTTC. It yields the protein CASSPSGVEQYF.

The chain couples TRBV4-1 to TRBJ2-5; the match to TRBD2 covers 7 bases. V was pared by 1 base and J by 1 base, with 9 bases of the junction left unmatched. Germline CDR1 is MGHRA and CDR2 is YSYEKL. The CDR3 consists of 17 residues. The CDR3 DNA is TGCGCCAGCAGCCAAGTAGATAGCGGGCGTCGCCAAGAGACCCAGTACTTC. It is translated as CASSQVDSGRRQETQYF.

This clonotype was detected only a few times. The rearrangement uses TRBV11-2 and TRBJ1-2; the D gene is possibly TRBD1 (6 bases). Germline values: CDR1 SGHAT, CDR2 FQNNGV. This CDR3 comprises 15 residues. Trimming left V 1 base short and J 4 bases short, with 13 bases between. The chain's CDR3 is CASSLGTGALYGYTF. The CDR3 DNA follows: TGTGCCAGCAGCTTAGGGACGGGGGCCCTCTATGGCTACACCTTC.

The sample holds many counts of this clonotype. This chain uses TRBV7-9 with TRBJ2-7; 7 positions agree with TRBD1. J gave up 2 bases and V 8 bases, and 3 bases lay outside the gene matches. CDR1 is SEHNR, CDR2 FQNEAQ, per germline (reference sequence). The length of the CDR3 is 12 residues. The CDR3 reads CASGTATYEQYF. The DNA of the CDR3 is TGTGCCAGCGGGACAGCCACCTACGAGCAGTACTTC. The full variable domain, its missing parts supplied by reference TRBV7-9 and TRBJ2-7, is DTGVSQNPRHKITKRGQNVTFRCDPISEHNRLYWYRQTLGQGPEFLTYFQNEAQLEKSRLLSDRFSAERPKGSFSTLEIQRTEQGDSAMYLCASGTATYEQYFGPGTRLTVT.

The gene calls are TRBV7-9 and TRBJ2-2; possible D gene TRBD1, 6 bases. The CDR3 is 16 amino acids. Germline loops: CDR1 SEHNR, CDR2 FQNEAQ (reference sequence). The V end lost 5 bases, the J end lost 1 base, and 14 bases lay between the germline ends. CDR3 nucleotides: TGTGCCAGCAGCCCACGAACAGGGAAGAACACCGGGGAGCTGTTTTTT. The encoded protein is CASSPRTGKNTGELFF.

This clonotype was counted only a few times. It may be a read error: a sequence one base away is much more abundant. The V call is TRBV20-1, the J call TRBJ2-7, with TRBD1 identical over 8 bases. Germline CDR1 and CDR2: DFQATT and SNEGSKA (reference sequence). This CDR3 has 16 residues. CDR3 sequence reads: CCARPLRTGSIYEQYF. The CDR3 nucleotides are TGCTGTGCTAGGCCCCTCCGGACAGGGTCCATCTACGAGCAGTACTTC.

The CDR3 region has the DNA TGTGCCAGCAGCCAAGCCTCGGCCCACTTTGATGAGCAGTTCTTC. The encoded protein is CASSQASAHFDEQFF. The chain carries TRBV3-1 and TRBJ2-1; D not resolved. Trimming cost V 1 base and J 8 bases, with 15 bases left between them. The CDR3 is 15 amino acids. The germline gives CDR1 LGHDT, CDR2 YNNKEL (reference sequence).

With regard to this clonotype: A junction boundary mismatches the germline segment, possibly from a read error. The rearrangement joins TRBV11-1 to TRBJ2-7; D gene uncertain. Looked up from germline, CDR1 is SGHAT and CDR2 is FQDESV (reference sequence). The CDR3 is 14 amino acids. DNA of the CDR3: TGTGCCAGCAGCTCCATCCTAGGATCCTACGAGCAATACTTC. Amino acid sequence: CASSSILGSYEQYF.

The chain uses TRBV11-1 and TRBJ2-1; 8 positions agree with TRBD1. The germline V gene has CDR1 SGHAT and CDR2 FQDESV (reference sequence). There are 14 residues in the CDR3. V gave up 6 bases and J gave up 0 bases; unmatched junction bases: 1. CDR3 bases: TGTGCCAGCAGGGGACAGGTCTCCTACAATGAGCAGTTCTTC. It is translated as CASRGQVSYNEQFF.

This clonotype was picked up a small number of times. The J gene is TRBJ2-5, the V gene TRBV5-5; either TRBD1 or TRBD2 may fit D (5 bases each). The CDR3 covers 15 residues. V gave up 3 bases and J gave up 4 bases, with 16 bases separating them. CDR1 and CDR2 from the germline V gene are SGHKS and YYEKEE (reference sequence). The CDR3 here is CASSWDPSLGETQYF. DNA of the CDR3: TGTGCCAGCAGCTGGGACCCCTCACTCGGAGAGACCCAGTACTTC.

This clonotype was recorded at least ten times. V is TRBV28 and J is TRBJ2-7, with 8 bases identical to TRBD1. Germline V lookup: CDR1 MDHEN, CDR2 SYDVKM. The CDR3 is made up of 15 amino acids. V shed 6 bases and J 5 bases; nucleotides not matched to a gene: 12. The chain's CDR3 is CASSPDRVPRNEQYF. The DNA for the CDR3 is TGTGCCAGCAGCCCGGACAGGGTCCCTAGGAACGAGCAGTACTTC. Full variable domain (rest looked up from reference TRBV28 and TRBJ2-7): DVKVTQSSRYLVKRTGEKVFLECVQDMDHENMFWYRQDPGLGLRLIYFSYDVKMKEKGDIPEGYSVSREKKERFSLILESASTNQTSMYLCASSPDRVPRNEQYFGPGTRLTVT.

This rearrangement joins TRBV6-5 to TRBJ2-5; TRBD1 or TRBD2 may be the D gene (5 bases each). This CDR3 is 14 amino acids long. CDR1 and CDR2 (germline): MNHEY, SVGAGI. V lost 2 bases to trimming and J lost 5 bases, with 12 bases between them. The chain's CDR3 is CASSYETERETQYF. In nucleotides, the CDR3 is TGTGCCAGCAGTTACGAGACAGAGCGGGAGACCCAGTACTTC.

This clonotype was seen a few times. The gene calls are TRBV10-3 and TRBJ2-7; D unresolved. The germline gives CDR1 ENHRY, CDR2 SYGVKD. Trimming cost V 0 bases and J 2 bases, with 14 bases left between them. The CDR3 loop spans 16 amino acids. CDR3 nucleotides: TGTGCCATCAGTGAGTCGGCCGCATCCCGGACCTACGAGCAGTACTTC. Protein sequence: CAISESAASRTYEQYF.

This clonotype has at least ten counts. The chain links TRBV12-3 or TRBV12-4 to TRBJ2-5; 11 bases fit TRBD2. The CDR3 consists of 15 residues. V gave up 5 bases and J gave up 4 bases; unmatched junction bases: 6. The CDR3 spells CASSRLAGSSETQYF. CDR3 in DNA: TGTGCCAGCAGTAGACTAGCGGGATCGTCAGAGACCCAGTACTTC.

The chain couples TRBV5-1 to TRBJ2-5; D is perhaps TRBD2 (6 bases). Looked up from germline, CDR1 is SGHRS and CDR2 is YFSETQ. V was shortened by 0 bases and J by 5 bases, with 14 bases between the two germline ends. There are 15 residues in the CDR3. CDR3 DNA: TGCGCCAGCAGCTTGGTAGGGGAAGGAGGGGAGACCCAGTACTTC. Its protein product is CASSLVGEGGETQYF.

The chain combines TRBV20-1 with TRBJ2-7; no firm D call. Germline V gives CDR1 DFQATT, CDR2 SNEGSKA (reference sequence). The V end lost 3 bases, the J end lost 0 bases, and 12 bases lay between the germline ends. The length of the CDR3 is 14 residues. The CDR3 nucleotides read TGCAGTGCTAGGCATTTGGCGAGCTCCTACGAGCAGTACTTC. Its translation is CSARHLASSYEQYF.

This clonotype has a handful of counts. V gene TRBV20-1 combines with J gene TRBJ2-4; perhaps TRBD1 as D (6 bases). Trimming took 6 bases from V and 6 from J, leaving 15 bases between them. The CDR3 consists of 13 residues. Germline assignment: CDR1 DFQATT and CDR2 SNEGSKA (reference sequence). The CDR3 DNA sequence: TGCAGTGCCCCGGACAGACTATTAAACATTCAGTACTTC. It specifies CSAPDRLLNIQYF.

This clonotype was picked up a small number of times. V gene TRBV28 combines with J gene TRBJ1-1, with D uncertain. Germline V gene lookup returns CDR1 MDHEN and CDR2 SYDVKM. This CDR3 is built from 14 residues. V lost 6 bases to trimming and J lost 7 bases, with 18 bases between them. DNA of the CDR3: TGTGCCAGCAGCCCTACTAGCCTTCTGGGTGAAGCTTTCTTT. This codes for CASSPTSLLGEAFF.

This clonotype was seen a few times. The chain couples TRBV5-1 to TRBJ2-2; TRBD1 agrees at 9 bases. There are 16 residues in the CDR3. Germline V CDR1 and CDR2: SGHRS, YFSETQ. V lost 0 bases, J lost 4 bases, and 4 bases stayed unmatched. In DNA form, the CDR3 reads TGCGCCAGCAGCTTGGGCACAGGGGGCCCCACCGGGGAGCTGTTTTTT. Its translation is CASSLGTGGPTGELFF.

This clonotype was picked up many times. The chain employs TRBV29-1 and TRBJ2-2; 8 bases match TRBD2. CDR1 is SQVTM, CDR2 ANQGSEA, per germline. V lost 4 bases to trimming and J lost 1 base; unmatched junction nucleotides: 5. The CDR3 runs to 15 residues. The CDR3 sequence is CSVGPSGGNTGELFF. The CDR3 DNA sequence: TGCAGCGTTGGCCCGAGCGGGGGGAACACCGGGGAGCTGTTTTTT.

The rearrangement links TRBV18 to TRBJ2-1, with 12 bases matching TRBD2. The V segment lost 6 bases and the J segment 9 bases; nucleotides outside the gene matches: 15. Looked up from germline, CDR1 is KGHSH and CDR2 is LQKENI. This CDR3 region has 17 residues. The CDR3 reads CASSPRASGGASGEQFF. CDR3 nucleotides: TGTGCCAGCTCTCCCCGGGCTAGCGGGGGGGCCAGTGGTGAGCAGTTCTTC.

The CDR3 is CAWSTSPTGSQYF. CDR3 nucleotides: TGTGCCTGGAGCACTAGCCCTACGGGGTCCCAGTACTTC. This chain joins TRBV30 and TRBJ2-5, with TRBD2 as a possible D gene (6 bases). The CDR3 has 13 residues. CDR1 is GTSNPN, CDR2 SVGIG, per germline (reference sequence). The V end was cut by 3 bases, the J end by 9 bases, with 17 bases between.

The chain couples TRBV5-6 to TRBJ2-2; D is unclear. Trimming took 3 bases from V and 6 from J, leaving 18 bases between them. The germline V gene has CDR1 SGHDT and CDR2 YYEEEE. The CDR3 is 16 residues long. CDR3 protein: CASSSPLRNWAGELFF. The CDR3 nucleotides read TGTGCCAGCAGCTCACCCCTGCGTAATTGGGCCGGGGAGCTGTTTTTT.

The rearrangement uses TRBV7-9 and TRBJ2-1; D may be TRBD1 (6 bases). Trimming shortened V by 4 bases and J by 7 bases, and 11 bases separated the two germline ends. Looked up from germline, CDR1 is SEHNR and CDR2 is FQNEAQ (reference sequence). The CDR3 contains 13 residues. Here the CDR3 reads CASSSRGLNEQFF. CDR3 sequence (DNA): TGTGCCAGCAGCTCCAGGGGTTTGAATGAGCAGTTCTTC.

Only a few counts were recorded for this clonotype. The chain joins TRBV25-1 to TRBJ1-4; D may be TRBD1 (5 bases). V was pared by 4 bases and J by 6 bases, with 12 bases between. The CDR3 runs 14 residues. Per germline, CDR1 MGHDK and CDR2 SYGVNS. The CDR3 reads CASSGRGPDEKLFF. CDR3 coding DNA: TGTGCCAGCAGTGGGAGGGGCCCAGATGAAAAACTGTTTTTT.